Each of the 18 T cell receptor beta chains below was sequenced from the same sample in a study of CD8+ T cells in alopecia areata listed by TCRdb under 2018. The protocol used for the library was the immunoSEQ multiplex PCR assay. For TCR sequencing, RNA was extracted from every sample and reverse transcribed into cDNA to serve as template. The immuneACCESS repertoire file appears here via TCRdb, limited to in-frame rearrangements. These files lack a portion of the clones; in checked studies, under half of the deficit traces to unresolved V genes, and the cause of the others is not known. This sample lists about 98,000 clones; about 45% were detected once. About 0.79% of the sample rests with the top ten. The sequenced sample consisted of CD4+ T cells sorted from blood. Receptors originate from a human donor with alopecia areata.

This clone was seen more than once but under ten times. The chain is built from TRBV5-1 and TRBJ2-1; 8 bases fit TRBD2. The V segment lost 4 bases and the J segment 6 bases; nucleotides outside the gene matches: 12. CDR3 length equals 16 residues. Germline V gene lookup returns CDR1 SGHRS and CDR2 YFSETQ. This chain's CDR3 is CASSGSGGSTANEQFF. The CDR3 DNA reads TGCGCCAGCAGCGGCAGCGGGGGCTCCACGGCCAATGAGCAGTTCTTC. Complete variable domain (other parts from reference TRBV5-1 and TRBJ2-1): KAGVTQTPRYLIKTRGQQVTLSCSPISGHRSVSWYQQTPGQGLQFLFEYFSETQRNKGNFPGRFSGRQFSNSRSEMNVSTLELGDSALYLCASSGSGGSTANEQFFGPGTRLTVL.

V gene TRBV5-1 combines with J gene TRBJ2-3; no reliable D call. V was pared by 0 bases and J by 6 bases, with 5 bases between. This CDR3 has 12 amino acids. The germline gives CDR1 SGHRS, CDR2 YFSETQ. The CDR3 coding sequence is TGCGCCAGCAGCTTGGATGGCGATACGCAGTATTTT. Protein product: CASSLDGDTQYF.

CDR3 in DNA: TGTGCCTCGACCCAAGCCTATGGCTACACCTTC. Encoded protein: CASTQAYGYTF. This chain uses TRBV30 with TRBJ1-2; D unclear. The CDR3 covers 11 residues. Germline CDR1 is GTSNPN and CDR2 is SVGIG (reference sequence). Trimming removed 7 bases from V and 4 bases from J, with 10 bases in between.

V usage is TRBV28 and J usage is TRBJ2-5, with TRBD2 identical over 11 bases. The CDR3 is made up of 13 amino acids. Germline V gives CDR1 MDHEN, CDR2 SYDVKM. V lost 10 bases and J lost 5; bases outside the gene matches: 6. CDR3 residues: CATLAGGPETQYF. CDR3 coding DNA: TGTGCCACCTTAGCGGGGGGGCCGGAGACCCAGTACTTC.

V is TRBV29-1 and J is TRBJ2-3; perhaps TRBD1 as D (5 bases). V was pared by 4 bases and J by 2 bases, with 10 bases between. There are 13 residues in the CDR3. Germline CDR1 SQVTM, CDR2 ANQGSEA. The CDR3 sequence is CSVVRAHTDTQYF. The CDR3 coding sequence is TGCAGCGTTGTCAGGGCCCACACAGATACGCAGTATTTT.

V gene TRBV7-9 combines with J gene TRBJ2-3; D unresolved. CDR3 length equals 13 residues. V shed 6 bases and J shed 2 bases, with 9 bases lying between them. Germline lookup yields CDR1 SEHNR and CDR2 FQNEAQ (reference sequence). Here the CDR3 reads CASSSQITDTQYF. DNA for the CDR3: TGTGCCAGCAGTTCACAAATCACAGATACGCAGTATTTT. Drawing the rest from reference TRBV7-9 and TRBJ2-3, the complete variable domain is DTGVSQNPRHKITKRGQNVTFRCDPISEHNRLYWYRQTLGQGPEFLTYFQNEAQLEKSRLLSDRFSAERPKGSFSTLEIQRTEQGDSAMYLCASSSQITDTQYFGPGTRLTVL.

This clone was recorded a few times. The V and J genes are TRBV29-1 and TRBJ2-5; 10 bases map to TRBD2. The CDR3 runs to 12 residues. J was trimmed by 3 bases and V by 6 bases; bases with no gene match: 1. The germline CDR1 and CDR2 sequences are SQVTM and ANQGSEA. The chain's CDR3 is CSVGTSEETQYF. DNA for the CDR3: TGCAGCGTCGGGACTAGCGAAGAGACCCAGTACTTC. Based on the CDR3 plus reference TRBV29-1 and TRBJ2-5, the full variable domain is SAVISQKPSRDICQRGTSLTIQCQVDSQVTMMFWYRQQPGQSLTLIATANQGSEATYESGFVIDKFPISRPNLTFSTLTVSNMSPEDSSIYLCSVGTSEETQYFGPGTRLLVL.

The chain uses TRBV30 and TRBJ2-7, with 12 bases that match TRBD2. Per the germline V gene, CDR1 is GTSNPN and CDR2 is SVGIG (reference sequence). The length of the CDR3 is 14 residues. The trim removed 4 bases at V and 4 bases at J, leaving 5 bases unmatched. The CDR3 sequence: CAWTPGLAGYEQYF. The CDR3 coding sequence is TGTGCCTGGACCCCGGGACTAGCGGGTTACGAGCAGTACTTC.

The genes are TRBV28 and TRBJ2-6; no clear D gene. Germline V gene sequence: CDR1 MDHEN, CDR2 SYDVKM. Between the trimmed V and J ends, which lost 8 bases and 2 bases, there was a span of 7 bases. The CDR3 runs to 13 residues. CDR3 nucleotide sequence: TGTGCCAGCCGGGCGACTGGGGCCAACGTCCTGACTTTC. It codes for CASRATGANVLTF.

CDR3 region: CAWSIRVGRADTQYF. As DNA, the CDR3 is TGTGCCTGGAGTATCCGGGTAGGTAGGGCAGATACGCAGTATTTT. The chain employs TRBV30 and TRBJ2-3; D is ambiguous. Germline V gene data show CDR1 as GTSNPN and CDR2 as SVGIG (reference sequence). The CDR3 spans 15 residues. V was cut by 2 bases and J by 4 bases, with 16 bases left in between.

In this sample, this clone turned up a few times. The gene calls are TRBV29-1 and TRBJ2-5; TRBD1 is a possible D gene (6 bases). This CDR3 is built from 13 residues. Germline V gene data show CDR1 as SQVTM and CDR2 as ANQGSEA. V dropped 5 bases and J dropped 4 bases, with 14 bases sitting between them. CDR3 coding DNA: TGCAGCGTTAAACAGGGTGACCGAGAGACCCAGTACTTC. This gives the protein CSVKQGDRETQYF.

The chain has TRBV29-1 and TRBJ2-5; the match to TRBD1 covers 7 bases. Germline V gene sequence: CDR1 SQVTM, CDR2 ANQGSEA. The ends lost 6 bases at V and 0 bases at J; junction bases unmatched: 13. The CDR3 length is 16 residues. In DNA form, the CDR3 reads TGCAGCGTGGGTTCTCCGGAGACAGGGAACCAAGAGACCCAGTACTTC. It codes for CSVGSPETGNQETQYF.

The chain uses TRBV29-1 and TRBJ1-2, with D possibly matching TRBD1 (5 bases). The germline gives CDR1 SQVTM, CDR2 ANQGSEA. V lost 3 bases and J lost 9, with 20 bases in between. The CDR3 is 14 amino acids. The CDR3 DNA is TGCAGCGTTGACCTACCTCCTCGGGGGGGTCGCTACACCTTC. Protein sequence: CSVDLPPRGGRYTF.

The chain recombines TRBV28 with TRBJ1-2; no firm D call. Trimming took off 6 bases at V and 6 bases at J, with 14 bases between the two ends. CDR3 length equals 13 residues. The germline CDR1 and CDR2 sequences are MDHEN and SYDVKM. The CDR3 coding sequence is TGTGCCAGCAGGCGGGGAGGATTCGATGGCTACACCTTC. It is translated as CASRRGGFDGYTF.

The chain combines TRBV2 with TRBJ2-7; TRBD2 is a possible D gene (5 bases). Germline CDR1 and CDR2: SNHLY and FYNNEI. The V gene lost 2 bases and the J gene lost 5 bases, with 7 bases spanning the gap. The CDR3 length is 12 residues. CDR3 in DNA: TGTGCCAGCAGTGAATTCGGGGACGAGCAGTACTTC. It encodes CASSEFGDEQYF.

The CDR3: CSVEFAQGPYEQYF. DNA for the CDR3: TGCAGCGTTGAGTTTGCACAGGGCCCCTACGAGCAGTACTTC. The rearrangement joins TRBV29-1 to TRBJ2-7, with D possibly TRBD1 on 6 matching bases. CDR1 is SQVTM, CDR2 ANQGSEA, per germline. Trimming removed 3 bases at V and 2 bases at J, with 14 bases between. The CDR3 spans 14 residues.

The CDR3 DNA is TGCAGCGTTGGTGAGGGGGCTGCGGGAAAAAACATTCAGTACTTC. This sequence encodes CSVGEGAAGKNIQYF. The chain combines TRBV29-1 with TRBJ2-4; weak D call: TRBD1 (7 bases). V gave up 4 bases and J gave up 4 bases, with 17 bases separating them. Germline V gives CDR1 SQVTM, CDR2 ANQGSEA. This CDR3 is built from 15 residues.

This clone was seen more than once but under ten times. The chain is built from TRBV29-1 and TRBJ2-2; tentative D call: TRBD1 (5 bases). From germline, CDR1 is SQVTM and CDR2 ANQGSEA. This CDR3 comprises 13 residues. Deletions cut 4 bases from V and 8 bases from J, with 14 bases between. The CDR3 nucleotides are TGCAGCGTTGTATATGGGGCGGCGGGGGAGCTGTTTTTT. This translates into CSVVYGAAGELFF.